The sequence of this TCR beta chain was determined in a study of cytomegalovirus exposure and HLA in healthy donors. Both 60 Vbeta primers and 13 Jbeta primers went into the PCR. Generated by immunoSEQ multiplex PCR, the TCRdb table keeps only in-frame clones and is missing some. The sample carries over 70,000 clones, around 80% recorded once. The CDR3 runs 15 residues. Per the germline V gene, CDR1 is LGHNA and CDR2 is YNFKEQ. Trimming cost V 5 bases and J 2 bases; bases outside gene matches: 8. The sequencing input was PBMCs. This TCR was recovered from a male donor in good health and CMV-seropositive. The V and J genes are TRBV4-2 and TRBJ1-2, with 7 bases that match TRBD1. The CDR3: CASSEQGGVNYGYTF. CDR3 nucleotides: TGTGCCAGCAGCGAGCAGGGGGGAGTGAACTATGGCTACACCTTC.